This record looks at one TCR beta chain sequence and its context. The antigen it binds to is not known. No qualities accompany the bases; no much larger clone lies one base away. For TCR beta library preparation, 1.5 to 2 micrograms of genomic DNA were isolated from cryopreserved PBMCs. Longitudinal blood samples from CLL patients on ibrutinib monotherapy underwent high-throughput TCR beta sequencing. Patients were enrolled in a phase 2 open-label single-center ibrutinib monotherapy trial. On a MiSeq, deep resolution sequencing aimed for a depth between 1 in 1 million and 1 in 200,000 T cells, with each clonotype covered around 10x on average. The immunoSEQ hsTCRB Kit was used to generate TCR beta libraries. As for the original processing: The data were analyzed with ImmunoSEQ Analyzer and ImmunoSEQ Data Assistant, and V, D and J gene assignments followed IMGT definitions. Clonality, which ranges from 0 to 1, was calculated by subtracting the normalized Shannon entropy of productive rearrangement frequencies from one. Only overrepresented clonotypes making up at least 0.05% of each patient's repertoire were included in the public clonotype analysis. Approximately 14 age-matched healthy donor repertoires from immuneACCESS served as clonality controls. Sourced from immuneACCESS, this table was stored by TCRdb with only in-frame sequences that have V and J called. A share of the clones is absent; for the studies checked, an unresolved V gene accounts for under half, and the remainder has no known explanation. Clone size and V and J calls were adopted from that table, with D and trimming inferred from the DNA. In all, the sample holds roughly 15,000 clones, and approximately 82% of those were seen once. The ten top clones hold 15% to 20% of the sample.

These data are taken from a study of cytotoxic CD8 clonotypes in ibrutinib-treated CLL (dated by TCRdb to the early 2020s). In terms of the full investigation: The cohort had about a dozen relapsed/refractory and around 15 treatment-naive patients; fewer than 18 were IGHV unmutated. Partial responses were observed in about 25 patients and complete responses in 2; after a median follow-up of 68 months, remission was maintained in around 14 patients and progression was observed in around twelve. Samples at response were collected after a median of 12 months of treatment, with a range of about 6 to 40 months. On average, each sample had about 250,000 productive templates and more than 75,000 productive rearrangements. Of the 86 people in the trial, approximately 24 had longitudinal samples available. Cryopreserved peripheral blood mononuclear cells were collected before treatment, at response, and at either disease progression or sustained remission.

The study at large found these results: Sampling times were not matched between patients in sustained remission and patients whose disease was progressing, and lymph node repertoires were not examined. Baseline clonality was found to be higher than that of age-matched healthy donors and was strongly correlated with circulating CD8+ T-cell counts. Clonality increased at ibrutinib response, stayed stable in sustained remission, and fell back toward baseline at progression. Public clonotypes were rare and either contracted or stayed stable during treatment, and the rise in clonality at ibrutinib response reflected the expansion of private clonotypes.

V is cut by 5 bases and J by 4 bases, and the space between the germline ends is 11 bases. As encoded in the germline V gene (reference sequence), CDR1 is LNHDA while CDR2 is SQIVND. Inclusive of the bounding cysteine and phenylalanine, the CDR3 is 13 residues long. Only CDR3 DNA is held: 39 bases, read in frame from base 1. The chain uses TRBV19 and TRBJ1-1; the D gene is perhaps TRBD1, on 5 matching bases. This clonotype was obtained from a human donor with chronic lymphocytic leukemia. This specimen was PBMCs, taken before ibrutinib treatment. The sequence in DNA is TGTGCCAGTAGTGGTTACAGGTTCACTGAAGCTTTCTTT. It translates to CASSGYRFTEAFF.